Each of the 14 T cell receptor beta chains below was sequenced from the same sample in a study of blood T cell repertoires in COVID-19. Method: immunoSEQ multiplex PCR; TCRdb's copy keeps in-frame clones and lacks some. The sample holds a few hundred thousand clones, roughly nine tenths seen once. The sample comprised PBMCs or T cells enriched from blood (not recorded which). These receptors came from a woman aged 30 to 39 who had recovered from COVID-19.

The rearrangement uses TRBV28 and TRBJ1-2; perhaps TRBD1 as D (6 bases). The CDR3 has 11 amino acids. Looked up from germline, CDR1 is MDHEN and CDR2 is SYDVKM. Trimming took off 6 bases at V and 14 bases at J, with 16 bases between the two ends. The CDR3 is CASSSAGTPTF. CDR3 bases: TGTGCCAGCAGCTCAGCCGGGACACCAACCTTC.

This sequence joins TRBV19 and TRBJ2-3, with a tentative D call TRBD2 (5 bases). This CDR3 is 13 amino acids long. Germline loops: CDR1 LNHDA, CDR2 SQIVND (reference sequence). Trimming cost V 0 bases and J 8 bases, with 9 bases left between them. The CDR3 bases are TGTGCCAGTAGTATAGATCAGGACTTTACGCAGTATTTT. Translated, it gives CASSIDQDFTQYF.

The table lists this clone with a few counts. The gene calls are TRBV6-5 and TRBJ2-3, with no clear D. CDR1 is MNHEY and CDR2 is SVGAGI in the germline V gene. Trimming took off 2 bases at V and 4 bases at J, with 7 bases between the two ends. The CDR3 loop spans 13 amino acids. The CDR3 DNA is TGTGCCAGCAGTTACGGCAGTCCAGATACGCAGTATTTT. Encoded protein: CASSYGSPDTQYF.

The CDR3: CASSQASDRMNTEAFF. CDR3 sequence (DNA): TGTGCCAGCAGCCAAGCATCGGACAGAATGAACACTGAAGCTTTCTTT. The V call is TRBV3-1 (or the pseudogene TRBV3-2), the J call TRBJ1-1, with a weak D call TRBD1 (6 bases). The germline V gene has CDR1 LGHDT and CDR2 YNNKEL (reference sequence). Trimming stripped 1 base from V and 0 bases from J, with 12 bases between. The CDR3 has 16 residues.

This chain joins TRBV5-1 and TRBJ1-6; D may be TRBD1 (5 bases). Germline CDR1 is SGHRS and CDR2 is YFSETQ. Trimming took 4 bases from V and 0 from J, leaving 8 bases between them. The CDR3 spans 15 residues. The CDR3 loop is CASSPGGSYNSPLHF. The CDR3 region has the DNA TGCGCCAGCAGCCCGGGGGGCTCCTATAATTCACCCCTCCACTTT.

The chain couples TRBV5-6 to TRBJ2-7; possibly TRBD2 for D (6 bases). Germline V gene data show CDR1 as SGHDT and CDR2 as YYEEEE. V was trimmed by 1 base and J by 6 bases, leaving 14 bases between them. The CDR3 consists of 14 residues. CDR3 sequence (DNA): TGTGCCAGCAGCTTGAGTGGAGGGTTCGGCGAGCAGTACTTC. Translation: CASSLSGGFGEQYF.

DNA of the CDR3: TGTGCCAGCAGCTCCCCACAGTTCCCTTACAATGAGCAGTTCTTC. Translating gives CASSSPQFPYNEQFF. This chain uses TRBV7-9 with TRBJ2-1, with unresolved D. The CDR3 sequence is 15 residues long. The germline gives CDR1 SEHNR, CDR2 FQNEAQ (reference sequence). V was cut by 4 bases and J by 4 bases, with 14 bases left in between. The variable domain in full, completed from reference TRBV7-9 and TRBJ2-1, reads DTGVSQNPRHKITKRGQNVTFRCDPISEHNRLYWYRQTLGQGPEFLTYFQNEAQLEKSRLLSDRFSAERPKGSFSTLEIQRTEQGDSAMYLCASSSPQFPYNEQFFGPGTRLTVL.

The rearrangement uses TRBV28 and TRBJ1-1; D might be TRBD1 (6 bases). The germline V and J ends were trimmed by 5 bases and 1 base, with 20 bases remaining between them. The germline gives CDR1 MDHEN, CDR2 SYDVKM. The CDR3 covers 17 residues. Here the CDR3 DNA reads TGTGCCAGCAGTCCAGCCTACCAAGGACAGCAGAACACTGAAGCTTTCTTT. Protein product: CASSPAYQGQQNTEAFF.

On this clone itself: Different DNA sequences within this sample yield the same CDR3. This sequence joins TRBV29-1 and TRBJ1-5; tentatively, D is TRBD1 (5 bases). Germline CDR1 and CDR2: SQVTM and ANQGSEA. CDR3 length equals 12 residues. Trimming removed 4 bases from V and 4 bases from J, with 8 bases in between. In DNA form, the CDR3 reads TGCAGCGTTGGCCAGGGTAATCAGCCCCAGCATTTT. Residues: CSVGQGNQPQHF.

CDR3 residues: CASMSRFDLSYEQYF. DNA of the CDR3: TGTGCCAGCATGTCCAGGTTCGACCTCTCCTACGAGCAGTACTTC. This chain joins TRBV27 and TRBJ2-7, with D unresolved. Germline-derived CDR1 and CDR2 are MNHEY and SMNVEV (reference sequence). Trimming left V 7 bases short and J 0 bases short, with 16 bases between. This CDR3 comprises 15 residues.

The V and J genes are TRBV10-3 and TRBJ2-1; no definite D call. This CDR3 is 14 amino acids long. Germline V gene data show CDR1 as ENHRY and CDR2 as SYGVKD. V was pared by 2 bases and J by 0 bases, with 5 bases between. CDR3 protein: CAISEPVSYNEQFF. Here the CDR3 DNA reads TGTGCCATCAGTGAGCCGGTCTCCTACAATGAGCAGTTCTTC.

The chain links TRBV30 to TRBJ1-3, with TRBD1 as a possible D gene (5 bases). The CDR3 runs 15 residues. The V gene lost 0 bases and the J gene lost 1 base, with 10 bases spanning the gap. Germline V gives CDR1 GTSNPN, CDR2 SVGIG (reference sequence). The chain's CDR3 is CAWSVVGGSGNTIYF. For the CDR3, the DNA is TGTGCCTGGAGTGTCGTCGGGGGTTCTGGAAACACCATATATTTT.

J is TRBJ1-1 and V is TRBV4-2; D remains ambiguous. Trimming took off 0 bases at V and 4 bases at J, with 21 bases between the two ends. The CDR3 length is 18 residues. CDR1 is LGHNA, CDR2 YNFKEQ, per germline. Here the CDR3 DNA reads TGTGCCAGCAGCCAAGATGGTGGAGGGTTATCTCCTGGCACTGAAGCTTTCTTT. It specifies CASSQDGGGLSPGTEAFF.

V usage is TRBV6-6 and J usage is TRBJ1-2, with 7 nucleotides matching TRBD1. Germline V gene data show CDR1 as MNHNY and CDR2 as SVGAGI (reference sequence). The V gene end was trimmed by 6 bases and the J gene end by 5 bases; junction bases not matched to a gene: 9. The CDR3 contains 14 residues. The CDR3 region has the DNA TGTGCCAGCAGGTCGTTGGACAGGCGGTATGGCTACACCTTC. Its translation is CASRSLDRRYGYTF.